Listed below are T cell receptor beta chains from one sample, sequenced in a study of beta chain features in type 1 diabetes. This table comes from immunoSEQ multiplex PCR, and its TCRdb copy is limited to in-frame clones, with some not included. The sample gives nearly 700,000 clones, about an eighth of which show up once; 0.022% is in the top ten. Sequencing was done on a sample of naive CD4+ T cells from blood. Receptors originate from a man younger than 35 with type 1 diabetes. The CDR3 runs from the conserved cysteine through the conserved F or W. The D gene is left open where the match is weak. Clone size is given for some rows only: seen once, a few or many times, or a class if the clone is expanded.

v_call	d_call	j_call	clone_size	cdr3_aa	cdr3_nt
TRBV13	-	TRBJ2-1	few	CASTTDSFYNEQFF	TGTGCCAGCACCACGGACAGCTTCTACAATGAGCAGTTCTTC
TRBV10-2	TRBD2	TRBJ2-3	once	CASGPGLAGTFDTQYF	TGCGCCAGCGGCCCCGGACTAGCGGGGACTTTCGATACGCAGTATTTT
TRBV7-9	-	TRBJ1-2	few	CASSLDGVRGTYGYTF	TGTGCCAGCAGCTTAGATGGCGTCAGGGGAACCTATGGCTACACCTTC
TRBV5-1	-	TRBJ2-1	few	CASSLGGSNEQFF	TGCGCCAGCAGCTTAGGGGGAAGCAATGAGCAGTTCTTC
TRBV18	-	TRBJ1-1	-	CASSPPSGFGTEAFF	TGTGCCAGCTCACCACCTTCCGGGTTTGGGACTGAAGCTTTCTTT
TRBV30	-	TRBJ2-7	few	CAWSPPLGRSSYEQYF	TGTGCCTGGAGTCCCCCGTTGGGCAGGAGCTCCTACGAGCAGTACTTC
TRBV18	-	TRBJ2-5	few	CASSPMVQETQYF	TGTGCCAGCTCACCGATGGTTCAAGAGACCCAGTACTTC
TRBV30	TRBD1	TRBJ1-2	few	CAWTAGGGGGYTF	TGTGCCTGGACCGCAGGGGGAGGAGGTGGCTACACCTTC
TRBV13	TRBD1	TRBJ1-2	-	CASSFDRERVGYGYTF	TGTGCCAGCAGCTTCGACAGGGAGCGGGTCGGCTATGGCTACACCTTC
TRBV6-5	-	TRBJ2-3	-	CASSYSVSTDTQYF	TGTGCCAGCAGTTATTCGGTTAGCACAGATACGCAGTATTTT
TRBV5-1	-	TRBJ2-5	-	CASSSTDSQETQYF	TGCGCCAGCAGCTCTACGGACAGCCAAGAGACCCAGTACTTC
TRBV19	-	TRBJ1-6	-	CASSLRDNSPLHF	TGTGCCAGTAGTCTCCGGGACAATTCCCCCCTCCACTTT